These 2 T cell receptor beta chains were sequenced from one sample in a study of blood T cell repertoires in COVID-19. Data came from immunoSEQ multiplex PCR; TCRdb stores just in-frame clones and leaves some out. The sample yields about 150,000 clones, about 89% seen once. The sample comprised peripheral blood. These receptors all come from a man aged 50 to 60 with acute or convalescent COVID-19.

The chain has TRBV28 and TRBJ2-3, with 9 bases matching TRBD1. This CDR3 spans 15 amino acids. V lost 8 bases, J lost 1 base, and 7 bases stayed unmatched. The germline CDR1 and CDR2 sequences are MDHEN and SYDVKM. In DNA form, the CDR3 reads TGTGCCAGCGGCGAACAGGGGGCACGCACAGATACGCAGTATTTT. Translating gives CASGEQGARTDTQYF.

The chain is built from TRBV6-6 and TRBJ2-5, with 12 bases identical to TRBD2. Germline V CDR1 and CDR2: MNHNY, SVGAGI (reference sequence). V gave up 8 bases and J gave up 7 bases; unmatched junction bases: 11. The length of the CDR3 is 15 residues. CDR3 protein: CASSATSGSIWTQYF. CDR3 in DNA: TGTGCCAGCTCGGCGACTAGCGGGAGTATCTGGACCCAGTACTTC.